This T cell receptor beta chain emerged from a study of cytomegalovirus exposure and HLA in healthy donors. Study context: Out of a few hundred genotyped donors, roughly 78% belonged to the Caucasian-associated ancestry cluster. Findings of the study overall: Cytomegalovirus status was reportedly diagnosed by the classifier with high sensitivity and specificity.

Worth noting for this clone: The antigen is undetermined.

V was pared by 5 bases and J by 5 bases, with 18 bases of the junction left unmatched. This CDR3 comprises 18 residues. Germline V gene data show CDR1 as MDHEN and CDR2 as SYDVKM. The PCR had 60 Vbeta and 13 Jbeta primers. Method: immunoSEQ multiplex PCR; TCRdb's copy keeps in-frame clones and lacks some. Altogether some 120,000 clones are present, around 79% being singletons, with the ten largest covering about 6%. The sample taken for sequencing was PBMCs. J is TRBJ2-3 and V is TRBV28; 8 nucleotides line up with TRBD2. The TCR sequence derives from a woman in her forties in good health and CMV-seronegative. DNA of the CDR3: TGTGCCAGCAGTACCCATCGCATTGTGCGGGAGGTGGTAGATACGCAGTATTTT. The encoded protein is CASSTHRIVREVVDTQYF.